The 18 T cell receptor beta chains listed next were all sequenced from one sample in a study of shared clonotypes between healthy human individuals. This table comes from immunoSEQ multiplex PCR, and its TCRdb copy is limited to in-frame clones, with some not included. The sample lists 1 million to 1.2 million clones; approximately 80% were seen once. Sequenced input: memory CD4+ T cells from PBMCs. Noted subset: CD45RA-negative fraction. The receptors were sampled from a man aged 18-30 years in good health. Some clones in this sample may be carry-over from other donors' samples.

In DNA form, the CDR3 reads TGTGCCAGCAGCTTAGCGGGACTAGACTACGAGCAGTACTTC. Translation: CASSLAGLDYEQYF. V gene TRBV7-9 combines with J gene TRBJ2-7; 8 nucleotides line up with TRBD2. V gave up 0 bases and J gave up 3 bases; unmatched junction bases: 1. This CDR3 has 14 amino acids. The germline V gene encodes CDR1 SEHNR and CDR2 FQNEAQ (reference sequence).

This chain connects TRBV5-4 to TRBJ1-4; 7 bases fit TRBD1. CDR3 length: 14 amino acids. Per the germline V gene, CDR1 is SGHNT and CDR2 is YYREEE (reference sequence). Trimming took 1 base from V and 7 from J; bases not matched to a gene: 4. CDR3 DNA sequence: TGTGCCAGCAGCTTGAGGGGGCCGTCTGAAAAACTGTTTTTT. Translated, it gives CASSLRGPSEKLFF.

CDR3 amino acids: CASLAGEGETQYF. CDR3 sequence (DNA): TGCGCCTCTTTAGCGGGAGAGGGTGAGACCCAGTACTTC. The V gene is TRBV5-1, the J gene TRBJ2-5; 9 bases map to TRBD2. The V segment lost 10 bases and the J segment 5 bases; nucleotides outside the gene matches: 9. CDR1 is SGHRS and CDR2 is YFSETQ in the germline V gene. There are 13 residues in the CDR3.

The V gene is TRBV7-3, the J gene TRBJ1-1, with 9 nucleotides matching TRBD1. The J segment lost 4 bases and the V segment lost 5 bases, leaving 5 bases of the junction unmatched. The CDR3 totals 14 residues. Germline lookup yields CDR1 SGHTA and CDR2 FQGTGA. This chain's CDR3 is CASSVTGGGTEAFF. The CDR3 DNA is TGTGCCAGCAGCGTCACAGGGGGCGGCACTGAAGCTTTCTTT.

The chain uses TRBV28 and TRBJ2-7, with 11 positions matching TRBD1. The V segment lost 5 bases and the J segment 2 bases; nucleotides outside the gene matches: 14. This CDR3 is built from 18 residues. The germline gives CDR1 MDHEN, CDR2 SYDVKM. The CDR3 spells CASSPRTGGRWGAYEQYF. The DNA for the CDR3 is TGTGCCAGCAGTCCACGGACAGGGGGCCGGTGGGGGGCCTACGAGCAGTACTTC.

This chain joins TRBV11-2 and TRBJ2-2; D is undetermined. The V and J ends lost 5 bases and 2 bases respectively, with 6 bases between them. The CDR3 is 13 residues long. CDR1 is SGHAT and CDR2 is FQNNGV in the germline V gene. The DNA of the CDR3 is TGTGCCAGCAGCCCCCATAACACCGGGGAGCTGTTTTTT. It is translated as CASSPHNTGELFF.

The CDR3 spells CAWSELNTGELFF. CDR3 DNA: TGTGCCTGGAGTGAGCTGAACACCGGGGAGCTGTTTTTT. The chain recombines TRBV30 with TRBJ2-2; D is unresolved. This CDR3 has 13 amino acids. Germline V gene lookup returns CDR1 GTSNPN and CDR2 SVGIG (reference sequence). V was shortened by 1 base and J by 1 base, with 4 bases between the two germline ends.

With regard to this clone: This sample also contains other DNA sequences that code for the same CDR3. The V gene is TRBV9, the J gene TRBJ2-4, with D unresolved. Trimming removed 0 bases from V and 0 bases from J, with 4 bases in between. CDR1 SGDLS and CDR2 YYNGEE come from the germline V gene. The CDR3 length is 14 residues. The CDR3 bases are TGTGCCAGCAGCGTAGACCTAGCCAAAAACATTCAGTACTTC. It yields the protein CASSVDLAKNIQYF.

The chain couples TRBV5-6 to TRBJ2-3; 10 bases match TRBD1. Trimming cost V 4 bases and J 1 base; bases outside gene matches: 6. From germline, CDR1 is SGHDT and CDR2 YYEEEE. This CDR3 region has 16 residues. The CDR3 loop is CASSLRGQGRTDTQYF. The CDR3 DNA sequence: TGTGCCAGCAGCCTTCGGGGACAGGGGCGCACAGATACGCAGTATTTT.

As to this clone: A much larger clone differs by one base, so this may be a read error. Distinct nucleotide sequences in the sample also encode this CDR3. V usage is TRBV5-6 and J usage is TRBJ2-5; D not resolved. The CDR3 covers 11 residues. With 2 bases removed from V and 5 bases from J, the gap between germline ends came to 4 bases. Germline lookup yields CDR1 SGHDT and CDR2 YYEEEE. CDR3 in DNA: TGTGCCAGCAGCTTAAGGGAGACCCAGTACTTC. Translating it yields CASSLRETQYF.

This clone appeared a few times. The CDR3 DNA is TGTGCCAGTAGTAGGACGGGACAGTCCTACAATGAGCAGTTCTTC. This encodes CASSRTGQSYNEQFF. The V and J genes are TRBV19 and TRBJ2-1, with 7 bases lining up with TRBD1. The V gene's germline CDR1 is LNHDA and CDR2 SQIVND (reference sequence). Losses at the gene ends were 4 bases for V and 1 base for J; bases not matched to a gene: 4. This CDR3 contains 15 residues. Using reference TRBV19 and TRBJ2-1 for the parts outside the CDR3, the full variable domain is DGGITQSPKYLFRKEGQNVTLSCEQNLNHDAMYWYRQDPGQGLRLIYYSQIVNDFQKGDIAEGYSVSREKKESFPLTVTSAQKNPTAFYLCASSRTGQSYNEQFFGPGTRLTVL.

Points on this clone: A junction end diverges from the germline sequence, so it may reflect a read error. The gene calls are TRBV2 and TRBJ1-4; possibly TRBD1 for D (6 bases). CDR3 length: 14 amino acids. Germline loops: CDR1 SNHLY, CDR2 FYNNEI. CDR3 region: CASRPGTSNEKLLF. For the CDR3, the DNA is TGTGCCAGCAGACCCGGGACATCTAATGAAAAACTGCTTTTT.

Only a few counts were recorded for this clone. This chain uses TRBV6-5 with TRBJ1-2, with D unresolved. CDR3 length: 13 amino acids. Germline CDR1 and CDR2: MNHEY and SVGAGI. V was pared by 5 bases and J by 12 bases, with 19 bases between. CDR3 residues: CASSPTPDRSNTF. The CDR3 DNA is TGTGCCAGCAGTCCCACCCCAGACCGTTCTAACACCTTC.

The chain joins TRBV5-4 to TRBJ1-2; D remains ambiguous. V gave up 1 base and J gave up 0 bases, with 7 bases separating them. The CDR3 length is 14 residues. CDR1 and CDR2 from the germline V gene are SGHNT and YYREEE (reference sequence). The CDR3 here is CASSLQAANYGYTF. In DNA form, the CDR3 reads TGTGCCAGCAGCTTGCAAGCCGCTAACTATGGCTACACCTTC.

V gene TRBV28 combines with J gene TRBJ1-3; the D is unclear. CDR3 length: 16 residues. V shed 3 bases and J shed 0 bases, with 12 bases lying between them. Per the germline V gene, CDR1 is MDHEN and CDR2 is SYDVKM. As DNA, the CDR3 is TGTGCCAGCAGTTTCGTAGGATTCCCCTCTGGAAACACCATATATTTT. Translated, it gives CASSFVGFPSGNTIYF.

The chain employs TRBV5-6 and TRBJ1-1; D unclear. CDR1 and CDR2 from the germline V gene are SGHDT and YYEEEE. This CDR3 comprises 14 residues. V lost 2 bases and J 5 bases, leaving 13 bases between the germline ends. This CDR3 reads CASSLPGDLTEAFF. The CDR3 DNA is TGTGCCAGCAGCTTACCGGGAGACTTAACTGAAGCTTTCTTT.

Details on this clone: With only one base between it and a far larger clone, this is likely a read error. Different DNA sequences within this sample yield the same CDR3. J is TRBJ2-1 and V is TRBV9; D is unclear. V was shortened by 0 bases and J by 4 bases, with 2 bases between the two germline ends. This CDR3 has 12 amino acids. Germline V gives CDR1 SGDLS, CDR2 YYNGEE. CDR3 nucleotides: TGTGCCAGCAGCGTAGATTACAATGAGCAGTTCTTC. This encodes CASSVDYNEQFF.

The CDR3 region has the DNA TGTGCCAGCAGCTTTGGGCCGCCAGATACGCAGTATTTT. It is translated as CASSFGPPDTQYF. The V call is TRBV7-3, the J call TRBJ2-3; D uncertain. Germline V lookup: CDR1 SGHTA, CDR2 FQGTGA. The CDR3 consists of 13 residues. Deletions cut 3 bases from V and 4 bases from J, with 8 bases between.